This record concerns one TCR beta chain sequence. Its antigen is still unknown. The data were taken from a study of shared clonotypes between healthy human individuals. This CDR3 has 16 residues. In germline, CDR1 is SGDLS, CDR2 YYNGEE. Trimming took off 0 bases at V and 5 bases at J, with 14 bases between the two ends. Whole-study findings and limits: Clonotype sharing across several donors was observed for around 4.5% of naive CD4 clonotypes.

Clones were read by immunoSEQ multiplex PCR, and TCRdb kept only the in-frame ones, dropping some. This table holds about 1.4 million clones, 96% found once. The chain employs TRBV9 and TRBJ2-2; D is perhaps TRBD2 (5 bases). The receptor was isolated from a man aged 25-45 years in good health. Specimen: naive CD4+ T cells sorted from blood. Subset in this sample: CD45RA+ positively selected. The CDR3 reads CASSVGGLGVTGELFF. The DNA for the CDR3 is TGTGCCAGCAGCGTAGGAGGGCTAGGAGTTACCGGGGAGCTGTTTTTT. Full variable domain (rest looked up from reference TRBV9 and TRBJ2-2): DSGVTQTPKHLITATGQRVTLRCSPRSGDLSVYWYQQSLDQGLQFLIQYYNGEERAKGNILERFSAQQFPDLHSELNLSSLELGDSALYFCASSVGGLGVTGELFFGEGSRLTVL.